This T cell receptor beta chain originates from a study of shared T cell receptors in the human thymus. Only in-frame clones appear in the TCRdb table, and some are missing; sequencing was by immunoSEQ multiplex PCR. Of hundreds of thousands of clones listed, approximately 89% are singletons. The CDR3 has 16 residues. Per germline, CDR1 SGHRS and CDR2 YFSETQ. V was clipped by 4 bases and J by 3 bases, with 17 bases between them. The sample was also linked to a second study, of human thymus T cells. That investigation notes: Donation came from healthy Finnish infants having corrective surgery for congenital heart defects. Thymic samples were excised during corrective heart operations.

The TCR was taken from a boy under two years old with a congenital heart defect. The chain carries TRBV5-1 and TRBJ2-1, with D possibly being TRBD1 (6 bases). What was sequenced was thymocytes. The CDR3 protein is CASSADTGIDYNEQFF. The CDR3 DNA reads TGCGCCAGCAGCGCCGATACAGGGATTGACTACAATGAGCAGTTCTTC.